What follows are 4 T cell receptor beta chains derived from one specimen sequenced in a study of identical twins. MiXCR, applied by TCRdb to the 5' RACE reads, yields one record per CDR3 protein. The table lists some 500,000 distinct CDR3 sequences, 22% of them singletons. These data also featured in a second study, about T cells expressing NK-cell markers.

Sequencing was carried out using CD4+ T cells sorted from blood. These TCRs come from a young woman in good health.

This clonotype was recorded many times. The V call is TRBV12-3 or TRBV12-4, the J call TRBJ1-2; no clear D gene. V gave up 3 bases and J gave up 3 bases, with 8 bases separating them. The CDR3 consists of 13 residues. The CDR3 here is CASSLVGDYGYTF. CDR3 bases: TGTGCCAGCAGTTTGGTCGGAGACTATGGCTACACCTTC.

The rearrangement joins TRBV5-5 to TRBJ1-1, with D perhaps TRBD1 (5 bases). V gave up 4 bases and J gave up 7 bases, with 17 bases separating them. This CDR3 spans 14 amino acids. Per the germline V gene, CDR1 is SGHKS and CDR2 is YYEKEE (reference sequence). The CDR3 nucleotides read TGTGCCAGCAGCCGGTCCCGGGACGTTGATGAAGCTTTCTTT. It is translated as CASSRSRDVDEAFF.

The rearrangement uses TRBV20-1 and TRBJ1-2; D may be TRBD1 (6 bases). Per germline, CDR1 DFQATT and CDR2 SNEGSKA (reference sequence). The length of the CDR3 is 13 residues. V was shortened by 4 bases and J by 8 bases, with 17 bases between the two germline ends. The CDR3 sequence is CSAKGVIQGGYTF. CDR3 in DNA: TGCAGTGCTAAGGGGGTCATCCAGGGGGGCTACACCTTC.

V usage is TRBV12-3 or TRBV12-4 and J usage is TRBJ2-1, with 12 positions matching TRBD2. The junction had 9 bases not matched to a gene; V was cut back by 6 bases and J by 9 bases. The CDR3 sequence is 15 residues long. The CDR3 loop reads CASSTGLAGQGEQFF. CDR3 sequence (DNA): TGTGCCAGCAGCACGGGACTAGCGGGTCAAGGTGAGCAGTTCTTC.